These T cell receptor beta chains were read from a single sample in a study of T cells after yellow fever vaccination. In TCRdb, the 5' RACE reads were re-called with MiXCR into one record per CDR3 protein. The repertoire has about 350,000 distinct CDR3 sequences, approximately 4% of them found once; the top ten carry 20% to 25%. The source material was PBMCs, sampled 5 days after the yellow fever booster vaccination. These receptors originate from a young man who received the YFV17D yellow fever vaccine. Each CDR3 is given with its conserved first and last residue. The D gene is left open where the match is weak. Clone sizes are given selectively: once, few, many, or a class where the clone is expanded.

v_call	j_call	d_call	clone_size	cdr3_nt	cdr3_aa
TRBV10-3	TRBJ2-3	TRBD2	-	TGTGCCATCAGTCTGGGACTACTTACGCAGTATTTT	CAISLGLLTQYF
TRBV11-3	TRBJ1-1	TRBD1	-	TGTGCCAGCAGCTCGGGACAGGGAGGATGGACTGAAGCTTTCTTT	CASSSGQGGWTEAFF
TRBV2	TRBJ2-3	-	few	TGTGCCAGCAGTGGACAGGAGCGAGATACGCAGTATTTT	CASSGQERDTQYF
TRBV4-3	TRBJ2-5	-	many	TGCGCCAGCAGCCACGGTGGGAAGACCCAGTACTTC	CASSHGGKTQYF
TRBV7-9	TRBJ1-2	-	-	TGTGCCAGCGGTCGACAGTCAGAGTATGGCTACACCTTC	CASGRQSEYGYTF
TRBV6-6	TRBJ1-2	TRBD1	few	TGTGCCAGCAAACCTGGACAGGGAAGGTTCGGCTACACCTTC	CASKPGQGRFGYTF
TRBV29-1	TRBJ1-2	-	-	TGCAGCGTCCCCCCCGGGGGAGTCGACTATGGCTACACCTTC	CSVPPGGVDYGYTF
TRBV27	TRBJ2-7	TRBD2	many	TGTGCCAGCAGTCAAATAGCGGGGGGCCGCTCCTACGAGCAGTACTTC	CASSQIAGGRSYEQYF
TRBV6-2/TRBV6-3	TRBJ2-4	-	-	TGTGCTATAGGGGCCAAAAACATTCAGTACTTC	CAIGAKNIQYF
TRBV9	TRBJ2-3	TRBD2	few	TGTGCCAGCAGCGTAGACGGGGAGGGAGATACGCAGTATTTT	CASSVDGEGDTQYF
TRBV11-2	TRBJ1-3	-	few	TGTGCCAGCAGCGCCGGGGCCAGCTCTGGAAACACCATATATTTT	CASSAGASSGNTIYF
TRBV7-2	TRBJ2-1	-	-	TGTGCCAGCAGCTTAATCCTCCTCAATGAGCAGTTCTTC	CASSLILLNEQFF
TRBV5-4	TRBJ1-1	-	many	TGTGCCAGCAGCCGGGGGGGGAACACTGAAGCTTTCTTT	CASSRGGNTEAFF
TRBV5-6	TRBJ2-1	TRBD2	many	TGTGCCAGCAGCGTCGGACTAGCGTACAATGAGCAGTTCTTC	CASSVGLAYNEQFF